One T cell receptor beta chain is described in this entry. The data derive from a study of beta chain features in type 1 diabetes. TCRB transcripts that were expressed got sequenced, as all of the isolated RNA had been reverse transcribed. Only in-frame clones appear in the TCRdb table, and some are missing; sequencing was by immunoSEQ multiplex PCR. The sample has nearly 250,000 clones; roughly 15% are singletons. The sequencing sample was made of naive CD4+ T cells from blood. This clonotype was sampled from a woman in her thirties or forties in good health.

CDR3 protein: CASSLWGDGQHF. For the CDR3, the DNA is TGTGCCAGCAGCTTATGGGGGGACGGACAGCATTTT. The chain uses TRBV7-9 and TRBJ1-5; D is possibly TRBD1 (5 bases). The V gene's germline CDR1 is SEHNR and CDR2 FQNEAQ (reference sequence). V was cut by 2 bases and J by 13 bases, with 12 bases left in between. This CDR3 is 12 amino acids long.